The present entry profiles one T cell receptor beta chain with its context. Its target is unknown. The data derive from a study of STAT5B mutations in CD4+ large granular lymphocyte leukemia. Trimming removed 4 bases at V and 1 base at J, with 14 bases between. This CDR3 has 16 amino acids. CDR1 and CDR2 from the germline V gene are SGDLS and YYNGEE. The method was immunoSEQ multiplex PCR; TCRdb's version includes in-frame clones alone and lacks a portion of them. The data contain about 46,000 clones, more than 65% of them singletons. Study-wide findings and caveats: TRBV06-family usage was enriched in top patient clones (8/27) versus controls (2/35). Patient CD4-sorted repertoires looked more clonal than healthy CD4+ repertoires, even without putative leukemic clones.

This rearrangement joins TRBV9 to TRBJ2-2, with D perhaps given as TRBD1 or TRBD2 (5 bases each). Sequencing used CD4+ T cells from blood buffy coats. This clonotype was obtained from a human donor in good health. This CDR3 reads CASSPSVGGNTGELFF. CDR3 DNA sequence: TGTGCCAGCAGCCCGTCGGTTGGGGGGAACACCGGGGAGCTGTTTTTT. Combining the CDR3 with reference TRBV9 and TRBJ2-2 gives the whole variable domain DSGVTQTPKHLITATGQRVTLRCSPRSGDLSVYWYQQSLDQGLQFLIQYYNGEERAKGNILERFSAQQFPDLHSELNLSSLELGDSALYFCASSPSVGGNTGELFFGEGSRLTVL.